Below, 20 T cell receptor beta chains from the same sample are listed, as sequenced in a study of shared clonotypes between healthy human individuals. Sequenced by immunoSEQ multiplex PCR; TCRdb stores in-frame clones only, minus some. The sample records 2 million to 2.5 million clones, under 97% being singletons. The sequenced sample consisted of naive CD4+ T cells sorted from blood. This sample's subset: CD45RA+ positively selected. The receptors stem from a man aged 18 to 35 in good health.

The chain is built from TRBV30 and TRBJ1-2; D is undetermined. Trimming removed 0 bases at V and 4 bases at J, with 15 bases between. The CDR3 contains 15 residues. CDR1 GTSNPN and CDR2 SVGIG come from the germline V gene (reference sequence). This CDR3 is CAWSVGWVPIYGYTF. Here the CDR3 DNA reads TGTGCCTGGAGTGTAGGGTGGGTCCCGATCTATGGCTACACCTTC.

J is TRBJ2-1 and V is TRBV2, with D perhaps TRBD1 or TRBD2 (5 bases each). The CDR3 loop spans 14 amino acids. Trimming took 2 bases from V and 15 from J, leaving 20 bases between them. CDR1 and CDR2 from the germline V gene are SNHLY and FYNNEI. CDR3 bases: TGTGCCAGCAGTGAATGGACAAGGGAGAGCGATCTGTTCTTC. Its protein product is CASSEWTRESDLFF. Full variable domain (missing parts from reference TRBV2 and TRBJ2-1): EPEVTQTPSHQVTQMGQEVILRCVPISNHLYFYWYRQILGQKVEFLVSFYNNEISEKSEIFDDQFSVERPDGSNFTLKIRSTKLEDSAMYFCASSEWTRESDLFFGPGTRLTVL.

Worth noting for this clone: This same CDR3 is encoded by further DNA sequences in the sample. This rearrangement joins TRBV5-1 to TRBJ2-7; D unclear. CDR1 and CDR2 from the germline V gene are SGHRS and YFSETQ. V lost 2 bases and J lost 5, with 5 bases in between. The CDR3 contains 11 residues. The CDR3 DNA reads TGCGCCAGCAGCTTTGGCAACGAGCAGTACTTC. This gives the protein CASSFGNEQYF.

This chain links TRBV13 with TRBJ1-1; TRBD1 aligns across 9 bases. The CDR3 is made up of 16 amino acids. J gave up 0 bases and V 4 bases, and 6 bases lay outside the gene matches. Germline CDR1 PRHDT, CDR2 FYEKMQ (reference sequence). The CDR3 spells CASSWRTGAVNTEAFF. CDR3 nucleotide sequence: TGTGCCAGCAGCTGGAGGACAGGGGCGGTGAACACTGAAGCTTTCTTT.

The chain employs TRBV25-1 and TRBJ2-1; 10 nucleotides line up with TRBD1. Trimming removed 3 bases from V and 9 bases from J; junction bases left unmatched: 11. Germline values: CDR1 MGHDK, CDR2 SYGVNS. The CDR3 length is 16 residues. In nucleotides, the CDR3 is TGTGCCAGCAGTGAGGGGGGGGACAGGGGAAGGGGTGAGCAGTTCTTC. Amino acid sequence: CASSEGGDRGRGEQFF.

V is TRBV18 and J is TRBJ1-5; no definite D call. Trimming pared 2 bases from V and 6 bases from J, leaving 8 bases between. Germline CDR1 reads KGHSH; CDR2 reads LQKENI. The CDR3 runs 13 residues. DNA of the CDR3: TGTGCCAGCTCACCAGGGGAGGTTCAGCCCCAGCATTTT. It codes for CASSPGEVQPQHF.

V gene TRBV6-6 combines with J gene TRBJ2-7; D is possibly TRBD2 (6 bases). The germline V and J ends were trimmed by 6 bases and 4 bases, with 16 bases remaining between them. The CDR3 loop spans 14 amino acids. Germline CDR1 MNHNY, CDR2 SVGAGI (reference sequence). CDR3 loop: CASRAPSEAYEQYF. The CDR3 DNA sequence: TGTGCCAGCAGGGCTCCTAGCGAGGCTTACGAGCAGTACTTC.

Written as DNA, the CDR3 is TGTGCCAGCAGCTCGTACTCAGCGGGTCTCAATTCACCCCTCCACTTT. Amino acid sequence: CASSSYSAGLNSPLHF. The chain joins TRBV5-4 to TRBJ1-6; D ambiguous. V was clipped by 3 bases and J by 7 bases, with 17 bases between them. There are 16 residues in the CDR3. Germline CDR1 and CDR2: SGHNT and YYREEE (reference sequence).

The gene calls are TRBV30 and TRBJ1-2; 8 bases fit TRBD1. J gave up 5 bases and V 2 bases, and 4 bases lay outside the gene matches. The CDR3 is made up of 13 amino acids. Germline V gene data show CDR1 as GTSNPN and CDR2 as SVGIG (reference sequence). The DNA of the CDR3 is TGTGCCTGGAGTAGTCAGGGGGCTTATGGCTACACCTTC. It encodes CAWSSQGAYGYTF.

The rearrangement links TRBV6-6 to TRBJ2-7; possible D gene TRBD2, 6 bases. CDR3 length: 15 residues. Germline V lookup: CDR1 MNHNY, CDR2 SVGAGI (reference sequence). The ends were cut back, 1 base at V and 2 bases at J, with 12 bases in the middle. CDR3 region: CASSYYSGSPYEQYF. In DNA form, the CDR3 reads TGTGCCAGCAGTTACTACAGCGGGTCCCCCTACGAGCAGTACTTC.

This chain connects TRBV7-9 to TRBJ2-5; 7 bases are a match to TRBD2. The length of the CDR3 is 13 residues. V gave up 4 bases and J gave up 2 bases; unmatched junction bases: 1. CDR1 is SEHNR and CDR2 is FQNEAQ in the germline V gene (reference sequence). CDR3 sequence (DNA): TGTGCCAGCAGCTGGGGAGGGCAAGAGACCCAGTACTTC. Residues: CASSWGGQETQYF.

The V and J genes are TRBV7-2 and TRBJ2-7; 7 bases agree with TRBD2. J gave up 3 bases and V 6 bases, and 8 bases lay outside the gene matches. The CDR3 has 14 residues. Germline CDR1 reads SGHTA; CDR2 reads FQGNSA. The CDR3 DNA sequence: TGTGCCAGCAGTCCCGGGAGGCAGAACTACGAGCAGTACTTC. Encoded protein: CASSPGRQNYEQYF.

The V gene is TRBV5-1, the J gene TRBJ2-2; D uncertain. The CDR3 totals 14 residues. V was cut by 4 bases and J by 1 base, with 8 bases left in between. Germline assignment: CDR1 SGHRS and CDR2 YFSETQ. In nucleotides, the CDR3 is TGCGCCAGCAGCGCACCGGGGAACACCGGGGAGCTGTTTTTT. Its protein product is CASSAPGNTGELFF.

The gene calls are TRBV7-6 and TRBJ2-1; D call uncertain. This CDR3 is 11 amino acids long. V gave up 4 bases and J gave up 8 bases, with 6 bases separating them. Germline values: CDR1 SGHVS, CDR2 FNYEAQ. The CDR3 is CASSSRDEQFF. CDR3 sequence (DNA): TGTGCCAGCAGCTCCCGTGATGAGCAGTTCTTC.

The chain uses TRBV6-5 and TRBJ2-7; TRBD1 or TRBD2 may be the D gene (5 bases each). Trimming removed 2 bases at V and 2 bases at J, with 13 bases between. In germline, CDR1 is MNHEY, CDR2 SVGAGI. This CDR3 is 15 amino acids long. In DNA form, the CDR3 reads TGTGCCAGCAGTTACGATGGGACCGCAACCTACGAGCAGTACTTC. Encoded protein: CASSYDGTATYEQYF.

This clone was detected once. This sequence joins TRBV5-1 and TRBJ2-7; 7 bases are shared with TRBD1. The germline CDR1 and CDR2 sequences are SGHRS and YFSETQ. J gave up 1 base and V 4 bases, and 23 bases lay outside the gene matches. The CDR3 has 20 amino acids. The CDR3: CASSPPIPRIDRDPSYEQYF. In nucleotides, the CDR3 is TGCGCCAGCAGCCCCCCCATCCCCCGGATAGACAGGGATCCTTCCTACGAGCAGTACTTC.

This chain connects TRBV5-5 to TRBJ1-2, with D tentatively TRBD1 (5 bases). The CDR3 is made up of 14 amino acids. With 0 bases removed from V and 4 bases from J, the gap between germline ends came to 10 bases. CDR1 SGHKS and CDR2 YYEKEE come from the germline V gene (reference sequence). CDR3 protein: CASSLGQGGYGYTF. CDR3 DNA sequence: TGTGCCAGCAGCTTGGGCCAGGGAGGCTATGGCTACACCTTC.

V and J are TRBV5-1 and TRBJ1-3, with D possibly TRBD1 on 5 matching bases. V lost 1 base, J lost 0 bases, and 11 bases lay in between. The CDR3 totals 16 residues. CDR1 is SGHRS, CDR2 YFSETQ, per germline. The CDR3 DNA reads as TGCGCCAGCAGCTTGAGCGGGGGGTCCTCTGGAAACACCATATATTTT. This sequence encodes CASSLSGGSSGNTIYF.

Worth noting for this clone: This sample includes further DNA sequences coding for the same CDR3. The gene calls are TRBV7-9 and TRBJ1-1, with D tentatively TRBD1 (5 bases). Trimming left V 5 bases short and J 5 bases short, with 12 bases between. From germline, CDR1 is SEHNR and CDR2 FQNEAQ (reference sequence). CDR3 length equals 13 residues. CDR3 loop: CASSLRGGTEAFF. Here the CDR3 DNA reads TGTGCCAGCAGCCTAAGGGGAGGGACTGAAGCTTTCTTT.

This chain connects TRBV7-2 to TRBJ1-2, with 9 bases matching TRBD1. The CDR3 extends over 15 amino acids. The ends lost 7 bases at V and 2 bases at J; junction bases unmatched: 8. CDR1 is SGHTA, CDR2 FQGNSA, per germline. CDR3 coding DNA: TGTGCCAGCATCATGACAGGGGGAGGGAACTATGGCTACACCTTC. Its protein product is CASIMTGGGNYGYTF.